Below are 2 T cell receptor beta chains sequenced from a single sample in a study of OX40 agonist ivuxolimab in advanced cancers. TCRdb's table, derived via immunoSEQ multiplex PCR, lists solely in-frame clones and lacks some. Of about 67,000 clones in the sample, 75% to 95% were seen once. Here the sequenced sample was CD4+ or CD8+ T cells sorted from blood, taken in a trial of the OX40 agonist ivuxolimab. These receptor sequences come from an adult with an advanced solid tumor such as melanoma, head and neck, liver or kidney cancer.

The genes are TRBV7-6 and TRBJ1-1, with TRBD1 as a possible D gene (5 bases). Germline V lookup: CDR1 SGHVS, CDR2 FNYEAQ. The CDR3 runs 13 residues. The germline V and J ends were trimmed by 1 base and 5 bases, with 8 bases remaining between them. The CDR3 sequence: CASSLGGRTEAFF. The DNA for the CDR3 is TGTGCCAGCAGCTTAGGGGGCCGGACTGAAGCTTTCTTT.

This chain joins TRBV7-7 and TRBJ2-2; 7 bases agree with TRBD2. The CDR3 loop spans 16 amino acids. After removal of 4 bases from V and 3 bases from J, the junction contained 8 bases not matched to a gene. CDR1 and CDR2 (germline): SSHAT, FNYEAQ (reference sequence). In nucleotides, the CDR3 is TGTGCCAGCAGCTCCCGAGCTAGCGGAGACACCGGGGAGCTGTTTTTT. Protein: CASSSRASGDTGELFF. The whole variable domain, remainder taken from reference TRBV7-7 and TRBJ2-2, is GAGVSQSPRYKVTKRGQDVTLRCDPISSHATLYWYQQALGQGPEFLTYFNYEAQPDKSGLPSDRFSAERPEGSISTLTIQRTEQRDSAMYRCASSSRASGDTGELFFGEGSRLTVL.